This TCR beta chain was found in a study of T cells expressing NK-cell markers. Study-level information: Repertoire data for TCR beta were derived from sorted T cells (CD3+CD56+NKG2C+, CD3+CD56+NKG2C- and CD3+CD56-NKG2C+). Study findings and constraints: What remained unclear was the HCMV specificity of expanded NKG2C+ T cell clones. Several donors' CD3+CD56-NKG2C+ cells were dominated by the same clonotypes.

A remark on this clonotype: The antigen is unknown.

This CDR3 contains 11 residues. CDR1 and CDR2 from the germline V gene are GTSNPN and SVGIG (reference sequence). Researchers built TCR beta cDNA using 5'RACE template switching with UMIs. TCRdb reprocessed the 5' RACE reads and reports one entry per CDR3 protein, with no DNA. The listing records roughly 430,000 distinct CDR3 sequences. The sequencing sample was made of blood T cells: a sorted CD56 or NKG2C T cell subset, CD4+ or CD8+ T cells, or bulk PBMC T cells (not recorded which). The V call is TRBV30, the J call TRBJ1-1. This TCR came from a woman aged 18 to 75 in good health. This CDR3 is CAWSEGKAAFF. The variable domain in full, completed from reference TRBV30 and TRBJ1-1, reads SQTIHQWPATLVQPVGSPLSLECTVEGTSNPNLYWYRQAAGRGLQLLFYSVGIGQISSEVPQNLSASRPQDRQFILSSKKLLLSDSGFYLCAWSEGKAAFFGQGTRLTVV.